The 17 T cell receptor beta chains listed next were all sequenced from one sample in a study of CD8 T cells in Susac syndrome. Random hexamers served to reverse transcribe roughly 0.45 to 1 ug RNA. TCRdb re-called the immunoSEQ multiplex PCR reads through MiXCR, storing one row per CDR3 protein. The data hold hundreds of thousands of distinct CDR3 sequences, with 90% to 97% observed a single time. The sequenced sample consisted of CD4+ T cells from PBMCs. Every receptor here comes from a human donor with Susac syndrome.

The CDR3 reads CASSLGGRDGYTF. The CDR3 DNA sequence: TGTGCCAGCAGCTTGGGAGGGAGGGACGGCTACACCTTC. The chain links TRBV5-6 to TRBJ1-2; tentative D call: TRBD1 (5 bases). Trimming removed 0 bases at V and 8 bases at J, with 11 bases between. Germline V lookup: CDR1 SGHDT, CDR2 YYEEEE. The CDR3 spans 13 residues.

V is TRBV7-9 and J is TRBJ2-5; TRBD1 agrees at 7 bases. V shed 1 base, J shed 1 base, and the junction held 9 bases outside the gene matches. CDR3 length: 17 residues. Looked up from germline, CDR1 is SEHNR and CDR2 is FQNEAQ (reference sequence). The chain's CDR3 is CASSLGHGRQGQETQYF. In nucleotides, the CDR3 is TGTGCCAGCAGCTTAGGTCATGGCCGACAGGGCCAAGAGACCCAGTACTTC.

For this clonotype: This likely comes from a read error, as the CDR3 has no conserved phenylalanine or tryptophan at its end. No DNA is shown, since the ends of the CDR3 on it are uncertain; the CDR3 is the one TCRdb lists. V is TRBV3-1 and J is TRBJ1-1. With termini counted, the CDR3 has 12 amino acids. CDR1 and CDR2 (germline): LGHDT, YNNKEL (reference sequence). CDR3 loop: CASSLQALKLSL.

The CDR3 sequence: CASSILRGPGANVLTF. DNA of the CDR3: TGTGCCAGTAGTATCCTCCGGGGTCCTGGGGCCAACGTCCTGACTTTC. The chain links TRBV19 to TRBJ2-6; tentatively, D is TRBD2 (5 bases). V dropped 3 bases and J dropped 2 bases, with 11 bases sitting between them. CDR1 LNHDA and CDR2 SQIVND come from the germline V gene (reference sequence). CDR3 length: 16 amino acids.

The rearrangement joins TRBV20-1 to TRBJ2-7, with D possibly TRBD2 on 7 matching bases. Trimming stripped 5 bases from V and 3 bases from J, with 14 bases between. Germline V CDR1 and CDR2: DFQATT, SNEGSKA (reference sequence). CDR3 length: 13 amino acids. CDR3 residues: CSASWGGRYEQYF. In nucleotides, the CDR3 is TGCAGTGCTTCATGGGGGGGCCGCTACGAGCAGTACTTC.

V usage is TRBV18 and J usage is TRBJ2-5; D gene unclear. This CDR3 region has 12 residues. V lost 3 bases and J lost 5, with 7 bases in between. Per germline, CDR1 KGHSH and CDR2 LQKENI. The CDR3 sequence: CASSPLSETQYF. The CDR3 DNA reads as TGTGCCAGCTCACCCCTCAGCGAGACCCAGTACTTC.

The chain joins TRBV20-1 to TRBJ2-7; 8 bases fit TRBD2. CDR3 length: 16 residues. Germline trimming cut 0 bases from V and 1 base from J; bases unmatched to any gene: 8. CDR1 and CDR2 (germline): DFQATT, SNEGSKA (reference sequence). CDR3 sequence: CSARDPRAGESYEQYF. The CDR3 bases are TGCAGTGCTAGAGACCCCAGAGCGGGAGAATCCTACGAGCAGTACTTC.

The chain combines TRBV30 with TRBJ1-4; 7 bases line up with TRBD1. Per germline, CDR1 GTSNPN and CDR2 SVGIG (reference sequence). The V and J ends lost 3 bases and 8 bases, in that order; junction bases with no gene match: 12. The CDR3 has 15 residues. For the CDR3, the DNA is TGTGCCTGGAGCGCCGGCGGGCAGGGGGAAGAAAAACTGTTTTTT. Protein product: CAWSAGGQGEEKLFF.

The chain recombines TRBV29-1 with TRBJ2-1; 8 bases agree with TRBD2. The ends lost 6 bases at V and 8 bases at J; junction bases unmatched: 3. In germline, CDR1 is SQVTM, CDR2 ANQGSEA. The CDR3 is 11 amino acids. The CDR3: CSVRLAYEQFF. CDR3 DNA sequence: TGCAGCGTGCGACTAGCGTATGAGCAGTTCTTC.

The rearrangement joins TRBV20-1 to TRBJ2-7, with unresolved D. The V and J ends lost 4 bases and 0 bases respectively, with 10 bases between them. This CDR3 spans 13 amino acids. Germline V lookup: CDR1 DFQATT, CDR2 SNEGSKA (reference sequence). This CDR3 is CSATPGSSYEQYF. The DNA of the CDR3 is TGCAGTGCTACCCCAGGTAGCTCCTACGAGCAGTACTTC.

The rearrangement joins TRBV18 to TRBJ2-3, with TRBD2 matching 8 bases. V shed 6 bases and J 0 bases; nucleotides not matched to a gene: 5. The CDR3 runs 15 residues. Germline-derived CDR1 and CDR2 are KGHSH and LQKENI. CDR3 loop: CASSQPGGSTDTQYF. For the CDR3, the DNA is TGTGCCAGCTCCCAACCGGGGGGGAGCACAGATACGCAGTATTTT. The variable domain in full, with the rest retrieved from reference TRBV18 and TRBJ2-3, is NAGVMQNPRHLVRRRGQEARLRCSPMKGHSHVYWYRQLPEEGLKFMVYLQKENIIDESGMPKERFSAEFPKEGPSILRIQQVVRGDSAAYFCASSQPGGSTDTQYFGPGTRLTVL.

The chain recombines TRBV20-1 with TRBJ1-1; no reliable D call. Germline lookup yields CDR1 DFQATT and CDR2 SNEGSKA (reference sequence). Trimming pared 4 bases from V and 10 bases from J, leaving 10 bases between. The CDR3 runs 10 residues. The CDR3 sequence is CSAIGVGAFF. CDR3 DNA: TGCAGTGCTATCGGGGTGGGAGCTTTCTTT.

The rearrangement uses TRBV30 and TRBJ2-7; the D is unclear. Germline values: CDR1 GTSNPN, CDR2 SVGIG (reference sequence). Trimming left V 3 bases short and J 4 bases short, with 13 bases between. The CDR3 consists of 13 residues. As DNA, the CDR3 is TGTGCCTGGAGCCAAGGCAAGATTTACGAGCAGTACTTC. Encoded protein: CAWSQGKIYEQYF.

Only one count was recorded for this clonotype. The chain carries TRBV6-4 and TRBJ2-1; 12 bases fit TRBD2. V shed 4 bases, J shed 2 bases, and the junction held 0 bases outside the gene matches. From germline, CDR1 is MRHNA and CDR2 SNTAGT. This CDR3 is built from 15 residues. The CDR3 region has the DNA TGTGCCAGCAGTGGGACTAGCGGGGCCTACAATGAGCAGTTCTTC. Protein product: CASSGTSGAYNEQFF.

This clonotype has a single count. The J gene is TRBJ2-5, the V gene TRBV7-3; maybe TRBD1 (5 bases). Germline CDR1 is SGHTA and CDR2 is FQGTGA. V was clipped by 5 bases and J by 3 bases, with 10 bases between them. The CDR3 totals 13 residues. The CDR3 DNA follows: TGTGCCAGCAGCATAGGGGCGGAAGAGACCCAGTACTTC. This sequence encodes CASSIGAEETQYF. Using reference TRBV7-3 and TRBJ2-5 for the parts outside the CDR3, the full variable domain is GAGVSQTPSNKVTEKGKYVELRCDPISGHTALYWYRQSLGQGPEFLIYFQGTGAADDSGLPNDRFFAVRPEGSVSTLKIQRTERGDSAVYLCASSIGAEETQYFGPGTRLLVL.

The chain combines TRBV12-5 with TRBJ1-1; D not resolved. The ends were cut back, 0 bases at V and 7 bases at J, with 9 bases in the middle. This CDR3 spans 13 amino acids. Germline CDR1 and CDR2: LGHNT and FRNRAP. The chain's CDR3 is CASGLVRRIEAFF. In nucleotides, the CDR3 is TGTGCTAGTGGTTTGGTACGAAGGATTGAAGCTTTCTTT.

This chain links TRBV3-1 with TRBJ2-1; D not certain. Trimming removed 4 bases at V and 4 bases at J, with 14 bases between. The CDR3 has 15 amino acids. Per germline, CDR1 LGHDT and CDR2 YNNKEL (reference sequence). The CDR3 reads CASSRISAAYNEQFF. CDR3 nucleotide sequence: TGTGCCAGCAGCCGGATATCGGCGGCATACAATGAGCAGTTCTTC.